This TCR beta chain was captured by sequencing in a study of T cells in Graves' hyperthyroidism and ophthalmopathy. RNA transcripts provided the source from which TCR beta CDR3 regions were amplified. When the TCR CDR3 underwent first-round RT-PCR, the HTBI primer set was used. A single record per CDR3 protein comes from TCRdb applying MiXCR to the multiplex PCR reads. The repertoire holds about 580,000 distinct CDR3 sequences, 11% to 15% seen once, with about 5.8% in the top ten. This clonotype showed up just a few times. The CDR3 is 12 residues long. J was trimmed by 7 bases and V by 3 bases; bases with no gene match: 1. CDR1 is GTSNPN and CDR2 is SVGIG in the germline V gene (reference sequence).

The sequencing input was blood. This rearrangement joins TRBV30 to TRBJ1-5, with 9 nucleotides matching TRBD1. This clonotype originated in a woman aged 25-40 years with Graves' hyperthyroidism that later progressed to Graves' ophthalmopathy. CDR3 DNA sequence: TGTGCCTGGAGGACAGGGGGACAGCCCCAGCATTTT. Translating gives CAWRTGGQPQHF. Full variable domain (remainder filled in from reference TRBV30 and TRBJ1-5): SQTIHQWPATLVQPVGSPLSLECTVEGTSNPNLYWYRQAAGRGLQLLFYSVGIGQISSEVPQNLSASRPQDRQFILSSKKLLLSDSGFYLCAWRTGGQPQHFGDGTRLSIL.